This T cell receptor (beta chain) was recovered during a study of blood T cell repertoires in COVID-19. The protocol was immunoSEQ multiplex PCR, while the TCRdb copy is restricted to in-frame clones and leaves out a portion. The sample includes some 200,000 clones, roughly 88% seen only once; the top ten take roughly 8.7%. Losses at the gene ends were 0 bases for V and 6 bases for J; bases not matched to a gene: 6. Germline CDR1 SGHDT, CDR2 YYEEEE. The CDR3 extends over 15 amino acids. The sample comprised peripheral blood. The TCR sequence derives from a man aged 50-59 years with active or convalescent COVID-19. This chain uses TRBV5-6 with TRBJ1-5; 7 bases are shared with TRBD1. CDR3 DNA sequence: TGTGCCAGCAGCTTGGAAGGCAGGGGGGCTCAGCCCCAGCATTTT. Translating it yields CASSLEGRGAQPQHF.